The sequence of this T cell receptor beta chain was determined in a study of blood T cell repertoires in COVID-19. Looking at the study overall: Material from acute and convalescent COVID-19 was sourced from the United States, Italy and Spain. T cells, B-cell-depleted T cells, or PBMCs supplied cDNA or gDNA.

In the original workflow: Cell counts per sample came from amplifying reference gene primers. TCRdb's copy holds only in-frame clones and misses some; the assay was immunoSEQ multiplex PCR. Clonal size and the V and J genes are those of that table, whereas D and trimming came from the DNA. The sample includes some 200,000 clones, around 89% seen only once; the top ten take 1.7%. This CDR3 is built from 13 residues. Germline CDR1 MDHEN, CDR2 SYDVKM. After removal of 5 bases from V and 10 bases from J, the junction contained 8 bases not matched to a gene. This receptor was identified in a man between 65 and 85 years old with acute or convalescent COVID-19. The specimen sequenced was peripheral blood. This chain joins TRBV28 and TRBJ2-4; 7 nucleotides line up with TRBD1. CDR3 sequence: CASSQGQEGIQYF. The CDR3 bases are TGTGCCAGCAGTCAAGGACAGGAAGGGATTCAGTACTTC.